This T cell receptor (beta chain) was found in a study of CD8 T cells in ankylosing spondylitis. Looked up from germline, CDR1 is SGHRS and CDR2 is YFSETQ. V was shortened by 0 bases and J by 4 bases, with 11 bases between the two germline ends. The CDR3 loop spans 15 amino acids. This clonotype was found many times. TCRdb ran MiXCR on the 5' RACE reads and lists one entry per CDR3 protein. The sample holds fewer than 200,000 distinct CDR3 sequences, roughly 18% seen once. The rearrangement links TRBV5-1 to TRBJ2-1, with unresolved D. Material for sequencing was blood, either unsorted or a sorted T cell fraction (not recorded which). The receptor was isolated from a male donor under 30 with ankylosing spondylitis or in good health (not recorded which). CDR3 DNA sequence: TGCGCCAGCAGCTTGGACTCGCGTTTTTACAATGAGCAGTTCTTC. Protein product: CASSLDSRFYNEQFF. Full variable domain (missing parts from reference TRBV5-1 and TRBJ2-1): KAGVTQTPRYLIKTRGQQVTLSCSPISGHRSVSWYQQTPGQGLQFLFEYFSETQRNKGNFPGRFSGRQFSNSRSEMNVSTLELGDSALYLCASSLDSRFYNEQFFGPGTRLTVL.